Sequencing of this TCR beta chain was carried out in a study of Graves' ophthalmopathy and Graves' hyperthyroidism. The authors amplified TCR beta CDR3 regions from RNA transcripts. After a first-round RT-PCR with HTBI primers, a second-round multiplex PCR was run. TCRdb re-called the multiplex PCR reads through MiXCR, storing one row per CDR3 protein. The data contain roughly 350,000 distinct CDR3 sequences, about 18% of them singletons. Germline CDR1 and CDR2: SGHVS and FNYEAQ. V trimming: 5 bases; J trimming: 0 bases; junction bases outside the gene matches: 6. The CDR3 loop spans 17 amino acids. This clonotype occurred many times.

The clonotype originates from an adult woman with stable Graves' hyperthyroidism. The specimen was peripheral blood. The chain couples TRBV7-6 to TRBJ1-3; 11 bases line up with TRBD1. In DNA, the CDR3 is TGTGCCAGCAGCCCCGGACAGGGGGCCTTCTCTGGAAACACCATATATTTT. Translated, it gives CASSPGQGAFSGNTIYF.